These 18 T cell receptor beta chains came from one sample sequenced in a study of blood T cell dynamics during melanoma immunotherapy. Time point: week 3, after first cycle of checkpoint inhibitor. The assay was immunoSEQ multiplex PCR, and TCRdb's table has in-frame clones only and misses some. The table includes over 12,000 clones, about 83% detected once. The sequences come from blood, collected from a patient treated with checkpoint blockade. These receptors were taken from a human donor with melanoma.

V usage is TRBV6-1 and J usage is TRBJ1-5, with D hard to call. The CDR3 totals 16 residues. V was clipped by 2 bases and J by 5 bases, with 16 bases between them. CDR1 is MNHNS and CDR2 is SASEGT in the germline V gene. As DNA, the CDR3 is TGTGCCAGCAGTGAATCCCAGCGAGAAACTTATCAGCCCCAGCATTTT. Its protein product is CASSESQRETYQPQHF.

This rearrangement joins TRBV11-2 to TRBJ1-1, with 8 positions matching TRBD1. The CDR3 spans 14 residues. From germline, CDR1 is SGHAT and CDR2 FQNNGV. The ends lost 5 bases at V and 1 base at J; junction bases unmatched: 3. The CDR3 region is CASSVGTGNTEAFF. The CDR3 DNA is TGTGCCAGCAGCGTCGGGACAGGGAACACTGAAGCTTTCTTT. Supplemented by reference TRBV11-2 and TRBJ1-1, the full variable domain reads EAGVAQSPRYKIIEKRQSVAFWCNPISGHATLYWYQQILGQGPKLLIQFQNNGVVDDSQLPKDRFSAERLKGVDSTLKIQPAKLEDSAVYLCASSVGTGNTEAFFGQGTRLTVV.

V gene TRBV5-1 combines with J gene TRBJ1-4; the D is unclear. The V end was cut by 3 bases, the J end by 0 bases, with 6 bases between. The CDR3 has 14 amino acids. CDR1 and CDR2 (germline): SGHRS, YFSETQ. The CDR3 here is CASSSTATNEKLFF. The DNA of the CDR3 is TGCGCCAGCAGCTCAACAGCAACTAATGAAAAACTGTTTTTT.

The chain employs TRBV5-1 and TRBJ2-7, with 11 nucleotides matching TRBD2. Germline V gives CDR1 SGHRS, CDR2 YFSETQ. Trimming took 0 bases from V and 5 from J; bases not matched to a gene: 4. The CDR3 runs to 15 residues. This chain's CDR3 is CASSLELAGEHEQYF. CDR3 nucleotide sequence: TGCGCCAGCAGCTTGGAACTAGCGGGAGAACACGAGCAGTACTTC.

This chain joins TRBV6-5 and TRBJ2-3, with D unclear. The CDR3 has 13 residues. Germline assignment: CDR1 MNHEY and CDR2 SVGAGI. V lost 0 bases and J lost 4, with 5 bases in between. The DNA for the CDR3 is TGTGCCAGCAGTTACTCCCTATCAGATACGCAGTATTTT. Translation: CASSYSLSDTQYF.

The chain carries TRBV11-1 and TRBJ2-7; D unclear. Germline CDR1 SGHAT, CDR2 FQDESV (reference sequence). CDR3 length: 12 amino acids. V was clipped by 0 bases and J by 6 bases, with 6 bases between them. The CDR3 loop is CASSLAGREQYF. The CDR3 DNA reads TGTGCCAGCAGCTTAGCAGGGCGCGAGCAGTACTTC.

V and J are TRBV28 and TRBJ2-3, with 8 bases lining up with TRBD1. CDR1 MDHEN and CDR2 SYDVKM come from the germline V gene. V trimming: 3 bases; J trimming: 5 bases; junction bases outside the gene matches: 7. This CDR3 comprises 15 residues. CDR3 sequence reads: CASSFLRGLGDTQYF. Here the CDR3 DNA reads TGTGCCAGCAGTTTTCTCAGGGGGCTGGGAGATACGCAGTATTTT.

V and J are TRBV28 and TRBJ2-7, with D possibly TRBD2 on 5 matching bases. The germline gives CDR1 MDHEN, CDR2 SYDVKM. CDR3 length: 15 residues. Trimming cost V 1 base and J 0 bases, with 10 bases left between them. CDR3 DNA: TGTGCCAGCAGTTTATCTGGACTCCTCTCCTACGAGCAGTACTTC. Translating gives CASSLSGLLSYEQYF.

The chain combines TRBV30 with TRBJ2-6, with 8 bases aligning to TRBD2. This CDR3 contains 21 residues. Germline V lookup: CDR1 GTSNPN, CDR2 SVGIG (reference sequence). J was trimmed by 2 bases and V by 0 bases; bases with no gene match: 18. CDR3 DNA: TGTGCCTGGAGTGTAGGAAGTTGGGCGGGAGGCCGCTGGGCTGGGGCCAACGTCCTGACTTTC. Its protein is CAWSVGSWAGGRWAGANVLTF.

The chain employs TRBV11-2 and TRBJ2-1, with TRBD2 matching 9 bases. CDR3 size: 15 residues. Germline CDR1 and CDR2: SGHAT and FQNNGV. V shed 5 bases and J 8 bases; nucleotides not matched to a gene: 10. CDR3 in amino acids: CASSPGGSGSYEQFF. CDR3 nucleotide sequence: TGTGCCAGCAGCCCCGGGGGTAGCGGGAGTTATGAGCAGTTCTTC.

The CDR3: CASSPETYEQYF. CDR3 DNA sequence: TGTGCCAGCAGCCCAGAAACCTACGAGCAGTACTTC. The chain combines TRBV2 with TRBJ2-7; D is unclear. The CDR3 covers 12 residues. Germline values: CDR1 SNHLY, CDR2 FYNNEI. V lost 6 bases and J 2 bases, leaving 8 bases between the germline ends.

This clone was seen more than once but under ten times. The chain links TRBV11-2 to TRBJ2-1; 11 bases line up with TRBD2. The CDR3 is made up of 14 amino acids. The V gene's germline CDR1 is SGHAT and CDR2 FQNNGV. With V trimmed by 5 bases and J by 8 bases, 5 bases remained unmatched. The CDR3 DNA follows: TGTGCCAGCAGCCCACTAGCGGGAGTGGATGAGCAGTTCTTC. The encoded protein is CASSPLAGVDEQFF. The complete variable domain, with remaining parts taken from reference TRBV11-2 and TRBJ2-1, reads EAGVAQSPRYKIIEKRQSVAFWCNPISGHATLYWYQQILGQGPKLLIQFQNNGVVDDSQLPKDRFSAERLKGVDSTLKIQPAKLEDSAVYLCASSPLAGVDEQFFGPGTRLTVL.

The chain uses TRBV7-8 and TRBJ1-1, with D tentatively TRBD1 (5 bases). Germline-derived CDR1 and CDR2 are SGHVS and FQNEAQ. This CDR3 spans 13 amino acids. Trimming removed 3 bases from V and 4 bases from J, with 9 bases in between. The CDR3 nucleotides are TGTGCCAGCAGCTTGGGACGCACCACTGAAGCTTTCTTT. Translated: CASSLGRTTEAFF.

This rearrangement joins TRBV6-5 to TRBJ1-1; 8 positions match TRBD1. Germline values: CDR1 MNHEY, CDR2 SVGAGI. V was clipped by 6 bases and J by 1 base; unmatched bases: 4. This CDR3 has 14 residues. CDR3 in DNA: TGTGCCAGCAGCCAAGACAGGGGGAACACTGAAGCTTTCTTT. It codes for CASSQDRGNTEAFF.

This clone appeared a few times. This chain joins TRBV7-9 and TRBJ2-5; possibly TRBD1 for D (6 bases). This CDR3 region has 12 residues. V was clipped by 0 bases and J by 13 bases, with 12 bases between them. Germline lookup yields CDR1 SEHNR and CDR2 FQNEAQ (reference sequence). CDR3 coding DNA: TGTGCCAGCAGCTTAGCGCAGGGGCAGACGTACTTC. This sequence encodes CASSLAQGQTYF.

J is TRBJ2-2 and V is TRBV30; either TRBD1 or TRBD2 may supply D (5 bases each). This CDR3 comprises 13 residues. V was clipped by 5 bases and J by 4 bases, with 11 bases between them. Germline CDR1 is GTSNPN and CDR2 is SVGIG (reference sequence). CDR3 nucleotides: TGTGCCTGGGGGGACGGACTCACCGGGGAGCTGTTTTTT. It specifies CAWGDGLTGELFF.

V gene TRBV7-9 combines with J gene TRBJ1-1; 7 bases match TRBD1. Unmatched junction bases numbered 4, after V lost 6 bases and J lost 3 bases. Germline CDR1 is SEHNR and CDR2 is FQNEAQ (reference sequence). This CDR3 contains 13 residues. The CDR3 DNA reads TGTGCCAGCAGTTTCACAGGGGACACTGAAGCTTTCTTT. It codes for CASSFTGDTEAFF. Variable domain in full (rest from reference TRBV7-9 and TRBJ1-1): DTGVSQNPRHKITKRGQNVTFRCDPISEHNRLYWYRQTLGQGPEFLTYFQNEAQLEKSRLLSDRFSAERPKGSFSTLEIQRTEQGDSAMYLCASSFTGDTEAFFGQGTRLTVV.

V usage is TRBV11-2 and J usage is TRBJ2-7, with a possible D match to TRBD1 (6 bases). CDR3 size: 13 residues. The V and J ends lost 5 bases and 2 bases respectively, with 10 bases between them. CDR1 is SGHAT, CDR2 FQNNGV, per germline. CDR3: CASSRQVTYEQYF. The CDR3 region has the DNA TGTGCCAGCAGCCGACAGGTTACCTACGAGCAGTACTTC.